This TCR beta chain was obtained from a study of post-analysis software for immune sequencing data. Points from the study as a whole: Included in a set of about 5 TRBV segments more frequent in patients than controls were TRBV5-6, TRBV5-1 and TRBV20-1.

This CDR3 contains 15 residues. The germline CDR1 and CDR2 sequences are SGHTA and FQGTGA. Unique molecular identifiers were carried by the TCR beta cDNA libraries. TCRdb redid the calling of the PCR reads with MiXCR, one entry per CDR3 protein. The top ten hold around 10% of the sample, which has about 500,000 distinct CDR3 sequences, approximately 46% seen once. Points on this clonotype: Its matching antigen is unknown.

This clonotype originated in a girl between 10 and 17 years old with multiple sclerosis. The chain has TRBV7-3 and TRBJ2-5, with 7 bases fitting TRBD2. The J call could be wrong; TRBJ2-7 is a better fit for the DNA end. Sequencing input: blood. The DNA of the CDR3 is TGTGCCAGCAGCTTACGGGCGGGAGAGCGGCACGAGCAGTACTTC. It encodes CASSLRAGERHEQYF.